These 27 T cell receptor beta chains were sequenced from one sample in a study of cytomegalovirus exposure and HLA in healthy donors (dated by TCRdb to about 2017). Libraries were prepared through the immunoSEQ multiplex PCR assay. For the multiplex PCR, a mixture combining 60 forward primers for TCR Vbeta segments and 13 reverse primers for TCR Jbeta segments was used. TCRdb re-hosts the immuneACCESS table, in-frame sequences only. Its copies lack some clones; in the studies checked, an unresolved V gene accounts for under half of them, and the cause for the rest is not known. The sample table shows 100,000 to 150,000 clones, and about three quarters are seen once. The biggest ten clones account for 3.5% to 4.5% of the sample. Sequenced input: PBMCs. The receptors shown here come from a man in his thirties or forties in good health and CMV-seronegative.

The chain couples TRBV28 to TRBJ2-5; possible D gene TRBD2, 5 bases. The germline V gene encodes CDR1 MDHEN and CDR2 SYDVKM. This CDR3 has 13 amino acids. With 3 bases removed from V and 1 base from J, the gap between germline ends came to 6 bases. The DNA for the CDR3 is TGTGCCAGCAGTTTCAGCGGCCAAGAGACCCAGTACTTC. This translates into CASSFSGQETQYF.

The chain recombines TRBV10-3 with TRBJ2-6; 10 nucleotides align to TRBD1. J lost 2 bases, V lost 0 bases, and 1 base had no gene match. CDR1 is ENHRY and CDR2 is SYGVKD in the germline V gene. The CDR3 has 17 amino acids. The CDR3 here is CAISESDRGTGANVLTF. CDR3 sequence (DNA): TGTGCCATCAGTGAGTCGGACAGGGGGACTGGGGCCAACGTCCTGACTTTC.

This clone was counted a single time. The chain is built from TRBV10-3 and TRBJ2-7; no clear D gene. The CDR3 totals 13 residues. V was shortened by 3 bases and J by 3 bases, with 9 bases between the two germline ends. Germline CDR1 ENHRY, CDR2 SYGVKD. CDR3 protein: CAISDTEIYEQYF. Here the CDR3 DNA reads TGTGCCATCAGTGATACTGAAATCTACGAGCAGTACTTC.

The J gene is TRBJ2-2, the V gene TRBV5-1, with D perhaps TRBD1 (5 bases). V gave up 4 bases and J gave up 7 bases, with 11 bases separating them. Germline V gene data show CDR1 as SGHRS and CDR2 as YFSETQ. The CDR3 has 13 residues. CDR3 sequence: CASSTQGGGELFF. CDR3 DNA: TGCGCCAGCAGCACTCAGGGTGGCGGGGAGCTGTTTTTT.

The chain is built from TRBV7-2 and TRBJ2-5; no firm D call. CDR3 length equals 16 residues. Looked up from germline, CDR1 is SGHTA and CDR2 is FQGNSA. The V and J ends lost 7 bases and 5 bases respectively, with 23 bases between them. CDR3 sequence: CASTRPGSTLGETQYF. CDR3 DNA sequence: TGTGCCAGCACCCGACCCGGTTCGACTCTGGGTGAGACCCAGTACTTC.

The chain combines TRBV30 with TRBJ1-2; D is uncertain. Trimming removed 0 bases from V and 8 bases from J, with 7 bases in between. Germline CDR1 GTSNPN, CDR2 SVGIG (reference sequence). The CDR3 has 11 residues. The CDR3 coding sequence is TGTGCCTGGAGTGTACGGTTCGGCTACACCTTC. Its translation: CAWSVRFGYTF.

The genes are TRBV10-2 and TRBJ2-1; TRBD1 aligns across 9 bases. The germline CDR1 and CDR2 sequences are WSHSY and SAAADI. J gave up 6 bases and V 9 bases, and 9 bases lay outside the gene matches. This CDR3 is 14 amino acids long. The CDR3 sequence: CARTGTGKVNEQFF. The CDR3 nucleotides are TGCGCCAGAACAGGGACAGGGAAGGTCAATGAGCAGTTCTTC.

The chain combines TRBV9 with TRBJ2-7; no reliable D call. The CDR3 totals 14 residues. Looked up from germline, CDR1 is SGDLS and CDR2 is YYNGEE. The V gene lost 3 bases and the J gene lost 2 bases, with 12 bases spanning the gap. CDR3 protein: CASSGSHTTYEQYF. For the CDR3, the DNA is TGTGCCAGCAGCGGCAGCCACACTACCTACGAGCAGTACTTC.

A few counts support this clone. The genes are TRBV19 and TRBJ1-1; 10 bases are a match to TRBD1. With V trimmed by 5 bases and J by 0 bases, 6 bases remained unmatched. This CDR3 has 16 amino acids. Germline loops: CDR1 LNHDA, CDR2 SQIVND (reference sequence). The CDR3 sequence is CASSLTGGFMNTEAFF. The CDR3 coding sequence is TGTGCCAGTAGTCTGACAGGGGGCTTTATGAACACTGAAGCTTTCTTT.

This clone has just one count. The V call is TRBV7-9, the J call TRBJ2-5; 8 positions agree with TRBD2. The J call may be in error: the DNA end matches TRBJ2-7 better. This CDR3 contains 16 residues. From germline, CDR1 is SEHNR and CDR2 FQNEAQ (reference sequence). CDR3 amino acids: CASSLGSGGSSYEQYF. Here the CDR3 DNA reads TGTGCCAGCAGCTTAGGGTCGGGGGGGAGCTCCTACGAGCAGTACTTC.

The table lists this clone with a few counts. The genes are TRBV6-6 and TRBJ2-7; 8 nucleotides align to TRBD1. The junction had 9 bases not matched to a gene; V was cut back by 5 bases and J by 6 bases. CDR3 size: 14 residues. Per germline, CDR1 MNHNY and CDR2 SVGAGI (reference sequence). CDR3 protein: CASSPTPQGGEQYF. The CDR3 DNA follows: TGTGCCAGCAGTCCAACACCACAGGGGGGCGAGCAGTACTTC.

The J gene is TRBJ2-2, the V gene TRBV7-3, with 9 bases matching TRBD1. V lost 5 bases to trimming and J lost 6 bases; unmatched junction nucleotides: 7. The CDR3 is 15 residues long. From germline, CDR1 is SGHTA and CDR2 FQGTGA. CDR3 loop: CASSLGQGGPGELFF. DNA for the CDR3: TGTGCCAGCAGCCTGGGACAGGGAGGCCCCGGGGAGCTGTTTTTT. Variable domain in full (rest from reference TRBV7-3 and TRBJ2-2): GAGVSQTPSNKVTEKGKYVELRCDPISGHTALYWYRQSLGQGPEFLIYFQGTGAADDSGLPNDRFFAVRPEGSVSTLKIQRTERGDSAVYLCASSLGQGGPGELFFGEGSRLTVL.

This rearrangement joins TRBV2 to TRBJ1-2; D gene unclear. The germline CDR1 and CDR2 sequences are SNHLY and FYNNEI. This CDR3 has 14 amino acids. The V and J ends lost 5 bases and 6 bases respectively, with 16 bases between them. This CDR3 is CASSPDPGGDGYTF. The CDR3 DNA sequence: TGTGCCAGCAGTCCGGATCCGGGAGGCGATGGCTACACCTTC.

The genes are TRBV18 and TRBJ1-5; no firm D call. Germline-derived CDR1 and CDR2 are KGHSH and LQKENI. The CDR3 has 13 amino acids. Trimming shortened V by 3 bases and J by 5 bases, and 8 bases separated the two germline ends. CDR3 DNA sequence: TGTGCCAGCTCACCTAACTCGGATCAGCCCCAGCATTTT. This translates into CASSPNSDQPQHF.

V usage is TRBV10-2 and J usage is TRBJ2-5, with 9 bases matching TRBD2. The CDR3 runs to 12 residues. Germline values: CDR1 WSHSY, CDR2 SAAADI. The ends lost 11 bases at V and 5 bases at J; junction bases unmatched: 6. The CDR3 region is CAVGGGAETQYF. In DNA form, the CDR3 reads TGCGCCGTCGGCGGGGGGGCGGAGACCCAGTACTTC.

V usage is TRBV18 and J usage is TRBJ1-2, with TRBD1 identical over 11 bases. Germline loops: CDR1 KGHSH, CDR2 LQKENI. The junction had 2 bases not matched to a gene; V was cut back by 2 bases and J by 6 bases. The CDR3 is made up of 14 amino acids. The CDR3 nucleotides read TGTGCCAGCTCACCAGTGGGACAGGGGGATGGCTACACCTTC. Protein product: CASSPVGQGDGYTF.

V usage is TRBV9 and J usage is TRBJ1-1; possibly TRBD1 for D (6 bases). Germline CDR1 is SGDLS and CDR2 is YYNGEE. V was clipped by 0 bases and J by 4 bases, with 10 bases between them. The CDR3 runs 14 residues. The CDR3 DNA sequence: TGTGCCAGCAGCGTAGAGGGCAGGGGCACTGAAGCTTTCTTT. It translates to CASSVEGRGTEAFF.

As concerns this clone: Other nucleotide sequences in the sample specify the same CDR3. V is TRBV6-5 and J is TRBJ1-5, with 8 bases lining up with TRBD1. The CDR3 is made up of 14 amino acids. The J segment lost 2 bases and the V segment lost 5 bases, leaving 2 bases of the junction unmatched. Germline assignment: CDR1 MNHEY and CDR2 SVGAGI. CDR3 DNA sequence: TGTGCCAGCAGTGCGACAGGGGGCAATCAGCCCCAGCATTTT. This gives the protein CASSATGGNQPQHF.

CDR3 sequence: CASSSHGGALARDEQFF. CDR3 sequence (DNA): TGTGCCAGCAGTTCCCACGGGGGGGCCCTAGCGCGCGATGAGCAGTTCTTC. V is TRBV28 and J is TRBJ2-1, with TRBD2 matching 8 bases. The CDR3 spans 17 residues. Germline V CDR1 and CDR2: MDHEN, SYDVKM. Trimming removed 4 bases from V and 8 bases from J; junction bases left unmatched: 16.

V usage is TRBV27 and J usage is TRBJ1-6, with D unclear. The V and J ends lost 3 bases and 3 bases respectively, with 6 bases between them. Looked up from germline, CDR1 is MNHEY and CDR2 is SMNVEV (reference sequence). The CDR3 is 14 residues long. CDR3 region: CASSFNSYNSPLHF. CDR3 DNA sequence: TGTGCCAGCAGTTTCAACAGCTATAATTCACCCCTCCACTTT.

The chain recombines TRBV18 with TRBJ2-1; no reliable D call. CDR1 is KGHSH and CDR2 is LQKENI in the germline V gene. V was clipped by 8 bases and J by 7 bases, with 24 bases between them. The CDR3 has 16 amino acids. CDR3 sequence reads: CASPPNASYSRNEQFF. CDR3 DNA sequence: TGTGCCAGCCCCCCGAACGCATCCTATTCTCGTAATGAGCAGTTCTTC.

The V gene is TRBV27, the J gene TRBJ2-7, with 7 bases identical to TRBD1. The CDR3 spans 15 residues. Germline values: CDR1 MNHEY, CDR2 SMNVEV (reference sequence). V gave up 6 bases and J gave up 2 bases; unmatched junction bases: 10. The CDR3 is CASSQDRVPTYEQYF. The CDR3 bases are TGTGCCAGCAGCCAAGACAGGGTCCCCACCTACGAGCAGTACTTC.

The CDR3 protein is CASSEDTPGTGELFF. In nucleotides, the CDR3 is TGTGCCAGCAGCGAGGACACCCCGGGCACCGGGGAGCTGTTTTTT. This chain connects TRBV9 to TRBJ2-2; D is possibly TRBD1 (5 bases). V dropped 3 bases and J dropped 4 bases, with 13 bases sitting between them. The CDR3 is 15 amino acids. Germline lookup yields CDR1 SGDLS and CDR2 YYNGEE.

A few counts support this clone. The chain links TRBV5-1 to TRBJ1-3; no reliable D call. The ends were cut back, 2 bases at V and 1 base at J, with 7 bases in the middle. Germline CDR1 is SGHRS and CDR2 is YFSETQ. CDR3 length: 14 residues. The CDR3 here is CASSFSVSGNTIYF. CDR3 DNA sequence: TGCGCCAGCAGCTTTTCGGTATCTGGAAACACCATATATTTT.

This chain links TRBV7-9 with TRBJ1-2; tentative D call: TRBD1 (5 bases). V was cut by 5 bases and J by 5 bases, with 15 bases left in between. From germline, CDR1 is SEHNR and CDR2 FQNEAQ (reference sequence). The CDR3 consists of 14 residues. The CDR3 DNA is TGTGCCAGCAGCGCTGGAGGGGTGGGTTATGGCTACACCTTC. Translating it yields CASSAGGVGYGYTF.

This clone came up a few times. The chain has TRBV5-8 and TRBJ2-2; D is uncertain. The CDR3 is 15 residues long. Trimming took 0 bases from V and 1 from J, leaving 7 bases between them. CDR1 and CDR2 (germline): SGHTS, YDEGEE. The CDR3 coding sequence is TGTGCCAGCAGCTTGGGCCCGGTGAACACCGGGGAGCTGTTTTTT. As protein: CASSLGPVNTGELFF. The variable domain in full, with the rest retrieved from reference TRBV5-8 and TRBJ2-2, is EAGVTQSPTHLIKTRGQQATLRCSPISGHTSVYWYQQALGLGLQFLLWYDEGEERNRGNFPPRFSGRQFPNYSSELNVNALELEDSALYLCASSLGPVNTGELFFGEGSRLTVL.

This chain links TRBV4-3 with TRBJ2-5; D is unclear. The DNA end is more similar to TRBJ2-7, so the J call may be wrong. Germline V gene lookup returns CDR1 LGHNA and CDR2 YSLEER. The CDR3 runs to 14 residues. CDR3 amino acids: CASSQDLSTYEQYF. CDR3 nucleotide sequence: TGCGCCAGCAGCCAAGATTTGAGTACCTACGAGCAGTACTTC.